Listed here are 7 T cell receptor beta chains from one sample, sequenced in a study of blood T cell repertoires in COVID-19. The assay was immunoSEQ multiplex PCR, and TCRdb's table has in-frame clones only and misses some. The sample includes 50,000 to 70,000 clones, 65% to 90% of them seen just once. The sequencing input was peripheral blood. These receptors originate from a woman aged 60-75 years with acute or convalescent COVID-19.

The chain has TRBV5-4 and TRBJ2-4; the match to TRBD2 covers 10 bases. V gave up 4 bases and J gave up 6 bases; unmatched junction bases: 19. This CDR3 region has 19 residues. The germline V gene has CDR1 SGHNT and CDR2 YYREEE (reference sequence). The CDR3 nucleotides are TGTGCCAGCAGCCCCCAAAGGACCAGCGGGGGGGCGTCGATAAACATTCAGTACTTC. This encodes CASSPQRTSGGASINIQYF.

The V and J genes are TRBV5-1 and TRBJ2-1; 8 bases fit TRBD2. Germline CDR1 and CDR2: SGHRS and YFSETQ. After removal of 0 bases from V and 1 base from J, the junction contained 9 bases not matched to a gene. CDR3 size: 18 residues. The CDR3 loop is CASSLGLGGAYSYNEQFF. The CDR3 DNA follows: TGCGCCAGCAGCTTGGGTCTCGGGGGGGCGTATTCCTACAATGAGCAGTTCTTC.

This chain links TRBV5-5 with TRBJ2-4, with 7 bases that match TRBD2. Germline-derived CDR1 and CDR2 are SGHKS and YYEKEE (reference sequence). Trimming cost V 1 base and J 8 bases; bases outside gene matches: 3. CDR3 length: 13 residues. The CDR3 nucleotides read TGTGCCAGCAGCTTGACGGGAGGTCACATTCAGTACTTC. Amino acid sequence: CASSLTGGHIQYF.

This rearrangement joins TRBV27 to TRBJ1-1, with TRBD1 as a possible D gene (6 bases). CDR3 length: 12 residues. V was clipped by 8 bases and J by 2 bases, with 9 bases between them. Per germline, CDR1 MNHEY and CDR2 SMNVEV (reference sequence). CDR3 DNA sequence: TGTGCCAGCGGGACAATTAACACTGAAGCTTTCTTT. Amino acid sequence: CASGTINTEAFF.

This sequence joins TRBV7-2 and TRBJ2-7; 9 nucleotides align to TRBD2. Germline values: CDR1 SGHTA, CDR2 FQGNSA. CDR3 length: 17 residues. Unmatched junction bases numbered 9, after V lost 3 bases and J lost 0 bases. The CDR3 sequence is CASSFPFGLARSYEQYF. In DNA, the CDR3 is TGTGCCAGCAGCTTCCCTTTTGGACTAGCGCGCTCCTACGAGCAGTACTTC. The full variable domain, rest sourced from reference TRBV7-2 and TRBJ2-7, is GAGVSQSPSNKVTEKGKDVELRCDPISGHTALYWYRQSLGQGLEFLIYFQGNSAPDKSGLPSDRFSAERTGGSVSTLTIQRTQQEDSAVYLCASSFPFGLARSYEQYFGPGTRLTVT.

The table lists this clone with a count of one. The chain joins TRBV11-1 to TRBJ2-7; maybe TRBD2 (5 bases). Looked up from germline, CDR1 is SGHAT and CDR2 is FQDESV (reference sequence). Between the trimmed V and J ends, which lost 1 base and 5 bases, there was a span of 15 bases. CDR3 size: 15 residues. In DNA form, the CDR3 reads TGTGCCAGCAGCTTAGAGACTACCTTACTCGACGAGCAGTACTTC. Translating it yields CASSLETTLLDEQYF.

This clone has more than one count but fewer than ten. This sequence joins TRBV5-5 and TRBJ1-6, with D possibly being TRBD1 (6 bases). This CDR3 has 19 amino acids. Germline V gives CDR1 SGHKS, CDR2 YYEKEE (reference sequence). Trimming took 0 bases from V and 6 from J, leaving 22 bases between them. The CDR3 protein is CASSLVGAGVSFRNSPLHF. The CDR3 coding sequence is TGTGCCAGCAGCTTGGTGGGGGCTGGGGTCTCCTTTCGTAATTCACCCCTCCACTTT.